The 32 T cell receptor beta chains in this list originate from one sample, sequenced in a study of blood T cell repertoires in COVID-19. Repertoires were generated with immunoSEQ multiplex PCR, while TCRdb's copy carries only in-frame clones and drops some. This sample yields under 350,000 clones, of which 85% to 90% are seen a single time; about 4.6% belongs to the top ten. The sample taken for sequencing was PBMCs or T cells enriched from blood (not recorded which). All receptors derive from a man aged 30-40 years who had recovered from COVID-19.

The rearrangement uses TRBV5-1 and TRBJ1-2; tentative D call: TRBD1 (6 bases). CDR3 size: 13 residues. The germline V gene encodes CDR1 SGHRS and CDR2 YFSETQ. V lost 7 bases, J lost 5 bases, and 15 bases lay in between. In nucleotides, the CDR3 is TGCGCCAGCCACTCAGGGGAAGGTTATGGCTACACCTTC. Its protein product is CASHSGEGYGYTF.

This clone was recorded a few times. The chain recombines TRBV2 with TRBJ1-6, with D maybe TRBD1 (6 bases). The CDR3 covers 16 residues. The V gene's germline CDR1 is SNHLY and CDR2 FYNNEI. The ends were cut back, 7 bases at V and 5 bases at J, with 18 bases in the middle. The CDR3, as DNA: TGTGCCAGCATCGGCCCCAGGGCAGGGGATAATTCACCCCTCCACTTT. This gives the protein CASIGPRAGDNSPLHF.

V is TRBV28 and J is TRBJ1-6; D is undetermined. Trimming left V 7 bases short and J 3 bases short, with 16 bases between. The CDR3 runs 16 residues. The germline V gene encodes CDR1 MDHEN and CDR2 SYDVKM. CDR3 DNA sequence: TGTGCCAGCACCCCATCCGGGATTCGCTATAATTCACCCCTCCACTTT. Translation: CASTPSGIRYNSPLHF.

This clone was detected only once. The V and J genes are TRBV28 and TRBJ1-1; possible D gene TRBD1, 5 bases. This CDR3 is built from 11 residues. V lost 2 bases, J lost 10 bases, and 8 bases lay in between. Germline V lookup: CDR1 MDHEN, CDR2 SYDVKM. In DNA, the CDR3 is TGTGCCAGCAGTTTAGAAGGGGTAGCTTTCTTT. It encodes CASSLEGVAFF. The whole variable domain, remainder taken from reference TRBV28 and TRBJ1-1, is DVKVTQSSRYLVKRTGEKVFLECVQDMDHENMFWYRQDPGLGLRLIYFSYDVKMKEKGDIPEGYSVSREKKERFSLILESASTNQTSMYLCASSLEGVAFFGQGTRLTVV.

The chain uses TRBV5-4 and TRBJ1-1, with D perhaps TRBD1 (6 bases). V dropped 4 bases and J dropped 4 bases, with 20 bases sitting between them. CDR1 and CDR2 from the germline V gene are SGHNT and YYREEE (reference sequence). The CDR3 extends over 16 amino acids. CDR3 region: CASSRALAGVFTEAFF. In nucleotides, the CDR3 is TGTGCCAGCAGCCGGGCCTTAGCAGGGGTTTTCACTGAAGCTTTCTTT.

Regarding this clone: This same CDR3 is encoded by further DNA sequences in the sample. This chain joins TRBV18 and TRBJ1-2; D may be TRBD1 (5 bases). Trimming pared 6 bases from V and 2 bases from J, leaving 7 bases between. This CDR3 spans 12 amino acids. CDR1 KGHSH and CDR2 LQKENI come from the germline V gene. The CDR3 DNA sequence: TGTGCCAGCTCTCAGGGAAACTATGGCTACACCTTC. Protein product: CASSQGNYGYTF.

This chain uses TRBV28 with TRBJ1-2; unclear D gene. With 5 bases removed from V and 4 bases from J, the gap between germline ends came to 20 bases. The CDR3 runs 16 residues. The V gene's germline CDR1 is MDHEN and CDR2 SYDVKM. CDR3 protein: CASSTGDGVLFYGYTF. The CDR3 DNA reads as TGTGCCAGCAGTACCGGGGATGGGGTCCTTTTCTATGGCTACACCTTC.

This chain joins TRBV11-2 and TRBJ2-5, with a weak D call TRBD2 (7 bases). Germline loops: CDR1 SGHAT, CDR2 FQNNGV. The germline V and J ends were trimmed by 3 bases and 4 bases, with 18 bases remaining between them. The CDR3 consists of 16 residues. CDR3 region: CASSLGAGSGGETQYF. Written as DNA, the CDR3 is TGTGCCAGCAGCTTGGGGGCCGGGTCGGGGGGAGAGACCCAGTACTTC.

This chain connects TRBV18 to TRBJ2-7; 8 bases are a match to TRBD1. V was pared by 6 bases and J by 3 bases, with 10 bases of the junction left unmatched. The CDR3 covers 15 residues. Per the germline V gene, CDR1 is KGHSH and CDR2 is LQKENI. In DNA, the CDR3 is TGTGCCAGCTCTCCGGGACAGGCTCCCCTCTACGAGCAGTACTTC. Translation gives CASSPGQAPLYEQYF.

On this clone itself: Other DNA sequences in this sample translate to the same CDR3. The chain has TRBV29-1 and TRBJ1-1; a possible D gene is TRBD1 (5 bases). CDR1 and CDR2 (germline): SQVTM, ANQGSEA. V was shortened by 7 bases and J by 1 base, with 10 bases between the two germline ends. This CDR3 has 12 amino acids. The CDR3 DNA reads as TGCAGCGCAAGACAGAGGAACACTGAAGCTTTCTTT. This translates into CSARQRNTEAFF. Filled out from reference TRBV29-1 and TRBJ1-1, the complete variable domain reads SAVISQKPSRDICQRGTSLTIQCQVDSQVTMMFWYRQQPGQSLTLIATANQGSEATYESGFVIDKFPISRPNLTFSTLTVSNMSPEDSSIYLCSARQRNTEAFFGQGTRLTVV.

The CDR3 region is CATSDGQSNYGYTF. CDR3 DNA: TGTGCCACCAGTGATGGGCAGAGTAACTATGGCTACACCTTC. The V gene is TRBV24-1, the J gene TRBJ1-2; D gene unclear. Germline-derived CDR1 and CDR2 are KGHDR and SFDVKD. V was shortened by 3 bases and J by 1 base, with 8 bases between the two germline ends. The CDR3 loop spans 14 amino acids.

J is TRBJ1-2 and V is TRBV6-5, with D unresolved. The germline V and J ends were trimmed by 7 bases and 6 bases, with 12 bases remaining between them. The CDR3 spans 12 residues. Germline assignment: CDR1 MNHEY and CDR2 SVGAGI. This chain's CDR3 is CASNIGVDGYTF. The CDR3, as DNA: TGTGCCAGCAATATTGGAGTAGATGGCTACACCTTC.

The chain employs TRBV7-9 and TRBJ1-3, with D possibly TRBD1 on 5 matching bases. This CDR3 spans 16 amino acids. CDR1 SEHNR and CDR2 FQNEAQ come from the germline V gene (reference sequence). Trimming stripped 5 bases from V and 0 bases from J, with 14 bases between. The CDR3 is CASSTSQGISGNTIYF. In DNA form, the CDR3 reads TGTGCCAGCAGCACGTCGCAGGGTATCTCTGGAAACACCATATATTTT. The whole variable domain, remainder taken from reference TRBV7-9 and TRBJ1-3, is DTGVSQNPRHKITKRGQNVTFRCDPISEHNRLYWYRQTLGQGPEFLTYFQNEAQLEKSRLLSDRFSAERPKGSFSTLEIQRTEQGDSAMYLCASSTSQGISGNTIYFGEGSWLTVV.

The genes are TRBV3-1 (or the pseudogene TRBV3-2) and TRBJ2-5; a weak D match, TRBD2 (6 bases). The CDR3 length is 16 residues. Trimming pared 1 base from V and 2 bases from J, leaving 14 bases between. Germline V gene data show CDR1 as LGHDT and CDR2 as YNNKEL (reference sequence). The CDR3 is CASSQGKRAVQETQYF. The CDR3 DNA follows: TGTGCCAGCAGCCAAGGGAAGCGGGCGGTACAAGAGACCCAGTACTTC.

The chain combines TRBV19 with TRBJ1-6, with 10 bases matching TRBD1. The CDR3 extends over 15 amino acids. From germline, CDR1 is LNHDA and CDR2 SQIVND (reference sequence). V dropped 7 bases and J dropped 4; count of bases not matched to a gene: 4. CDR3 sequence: CASTGTGVYNSPLHF. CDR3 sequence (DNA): TGTGCCAGTACCGGGACAGGGGTATATAATTCACCCCTCCACTTT.

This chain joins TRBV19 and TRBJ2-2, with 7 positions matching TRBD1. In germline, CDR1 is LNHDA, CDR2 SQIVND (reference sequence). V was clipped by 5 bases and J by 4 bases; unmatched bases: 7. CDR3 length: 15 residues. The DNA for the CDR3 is TGTGCCAGTAGTCGAATAGGGACAGCCACCGGGGAGCTGTTTTTT. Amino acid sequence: CASSRIGTATGELFF.

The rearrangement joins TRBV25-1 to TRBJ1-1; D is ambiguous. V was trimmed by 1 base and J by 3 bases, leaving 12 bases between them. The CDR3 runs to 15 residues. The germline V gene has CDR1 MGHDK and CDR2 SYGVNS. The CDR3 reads CASSESGIVDTEAFF. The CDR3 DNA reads TGTGCCAGCAGTGAATCGGGAATCGTCGACACTGAAGCTTTCTTT. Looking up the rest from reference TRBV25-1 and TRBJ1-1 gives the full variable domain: EADIYQTPRYLVIGTGKKITLECSQTMGHDKMYWYQQDPGMELHLIHYSYGVNSTEKGDLSSESTVSRIRTEHFPLTLESARPSHTSQYLCASSESGIVDTEAFFGQGTRLTVV.

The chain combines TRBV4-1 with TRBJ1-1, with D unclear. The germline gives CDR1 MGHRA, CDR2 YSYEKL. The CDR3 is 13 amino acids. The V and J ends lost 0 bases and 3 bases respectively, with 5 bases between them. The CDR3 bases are TGCGCCAGCAGCCAAGACGAGGACACTGAAGCTTTCTTT. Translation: CASSQDEDTEAFF.

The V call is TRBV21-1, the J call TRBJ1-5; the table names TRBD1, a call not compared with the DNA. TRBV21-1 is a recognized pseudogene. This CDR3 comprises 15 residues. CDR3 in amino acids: CASRTGQDGNQPQHF. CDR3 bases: TGTGCCAGCAGAACGGGACAAGATGGCAATCAGCCCCAGCATTTT.

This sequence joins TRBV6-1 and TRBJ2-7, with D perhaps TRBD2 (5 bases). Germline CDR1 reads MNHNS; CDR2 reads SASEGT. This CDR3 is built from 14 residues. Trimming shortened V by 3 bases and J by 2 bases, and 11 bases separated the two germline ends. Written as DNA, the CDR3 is TGTGCCAGCAGTGACGGGGTTGCACCCTACGAGCAGTACTTC. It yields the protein CASSDGVAPYEQYF.

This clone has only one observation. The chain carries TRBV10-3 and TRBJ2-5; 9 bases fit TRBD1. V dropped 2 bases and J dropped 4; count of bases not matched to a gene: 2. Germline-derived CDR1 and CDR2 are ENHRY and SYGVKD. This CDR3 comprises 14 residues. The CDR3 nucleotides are TGTGCCATCAGTGAGCCGACAGGGGGAGAGACCCAGTACTTC. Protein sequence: CAISEPTGGETQYF.

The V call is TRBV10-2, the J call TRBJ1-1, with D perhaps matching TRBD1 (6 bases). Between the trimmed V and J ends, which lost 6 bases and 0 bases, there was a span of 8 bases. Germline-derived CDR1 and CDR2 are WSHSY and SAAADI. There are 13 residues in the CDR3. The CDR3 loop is CASSRQVNTEAFF. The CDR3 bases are TGCGCCAGCAGCCGACAGGTGAACACTGAAGCTTTCTTT.

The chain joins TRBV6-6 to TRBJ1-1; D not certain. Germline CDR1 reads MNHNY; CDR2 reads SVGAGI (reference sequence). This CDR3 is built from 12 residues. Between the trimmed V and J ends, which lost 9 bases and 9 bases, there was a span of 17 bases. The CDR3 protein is CASFTVRAKAFF. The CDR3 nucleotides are TGTGCCAGTTTTACAGTGAGAGCAAAAGCTTTCTTT.

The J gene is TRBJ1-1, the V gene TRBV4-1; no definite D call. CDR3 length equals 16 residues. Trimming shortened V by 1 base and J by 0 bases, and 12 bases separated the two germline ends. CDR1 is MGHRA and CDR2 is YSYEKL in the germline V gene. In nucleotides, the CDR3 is TGCGCCAGCAGCCAAGTCCCCGGGGATATGAACACTGAAGCTTTCTTT. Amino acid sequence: CASSQVPGDMNTEAFF.

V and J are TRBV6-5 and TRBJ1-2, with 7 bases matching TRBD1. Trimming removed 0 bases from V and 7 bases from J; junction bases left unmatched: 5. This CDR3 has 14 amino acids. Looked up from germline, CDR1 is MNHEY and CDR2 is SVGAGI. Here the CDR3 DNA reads TGTGCCAGCAGTTACTCGAAGGGGGCGCCTGGCTACACCTTC. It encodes CASSYSKGAPGYTF.

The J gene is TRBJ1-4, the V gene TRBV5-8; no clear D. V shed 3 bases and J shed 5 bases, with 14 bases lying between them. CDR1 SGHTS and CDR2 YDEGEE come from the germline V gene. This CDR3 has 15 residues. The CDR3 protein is CASSSPAGLNEKLFF. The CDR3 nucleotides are TGTGCCAGCAGCTCGCCGGCAGGACTCAATGAAAAACTGTTTTTT. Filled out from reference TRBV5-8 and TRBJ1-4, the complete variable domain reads EAGVTQSPTHLIKTRGQQATLRCSPISGHTSVYWYQQALGLGLQFLLWYDEGEERNRGNFPPRFSGRQFPNYSSELNVNALELEDSALYLCASSSPAGLNEKLFFGSGTQLSVL.

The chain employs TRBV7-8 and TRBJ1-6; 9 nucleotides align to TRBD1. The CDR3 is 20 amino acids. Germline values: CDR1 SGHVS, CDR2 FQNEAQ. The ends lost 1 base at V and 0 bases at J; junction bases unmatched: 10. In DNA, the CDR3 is TGTGCCAGCAGCTTAGGTCCGGGACAGGGCACCCGCTCCTATAATTCACCCCTCCACTTT. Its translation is CASSLGPGQGTRSYNSPLHF.

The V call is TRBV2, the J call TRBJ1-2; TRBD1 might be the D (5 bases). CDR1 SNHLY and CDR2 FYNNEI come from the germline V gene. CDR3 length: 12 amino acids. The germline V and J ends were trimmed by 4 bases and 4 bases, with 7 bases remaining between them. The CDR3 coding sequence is TGTGCCAGCAGTGCGGGACTCTATGGCTACACCTTC. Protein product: CASSAGLYGYTF.

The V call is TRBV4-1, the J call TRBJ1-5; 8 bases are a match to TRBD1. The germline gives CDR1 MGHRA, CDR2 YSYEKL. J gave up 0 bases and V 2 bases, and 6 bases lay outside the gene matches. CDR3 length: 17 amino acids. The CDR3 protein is CASSQPGTGYSNQPQHF. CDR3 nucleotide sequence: TGCGCCAGCAGCCAACCCGGGACAGGTTATAGCAATCAGCCCCAGCATTTT.

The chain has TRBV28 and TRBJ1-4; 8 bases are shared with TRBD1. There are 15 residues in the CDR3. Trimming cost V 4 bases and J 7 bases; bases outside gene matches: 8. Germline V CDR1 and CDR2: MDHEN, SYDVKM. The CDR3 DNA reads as TGTGCCAGCAGTTCTCGGACAGGGAGAGTTGAAAAACTGTTTTTT. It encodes CASSSRTGRVEKLFF.

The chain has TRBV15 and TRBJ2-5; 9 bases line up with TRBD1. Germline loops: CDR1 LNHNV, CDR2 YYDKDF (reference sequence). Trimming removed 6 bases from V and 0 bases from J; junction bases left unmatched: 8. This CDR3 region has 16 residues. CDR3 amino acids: CATRGPTGGYQETQYF. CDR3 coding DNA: TGTGCCACCAGAGGTCCTACAGGGGGCTACCAAGAGACCCAGTACTTC.

DNA of the CDR3: TGTGCCAGCAGCTCACAGGGGGCGGGGACCGGGGAGCTGTTTTTT. Its protein is CASSSQGAGTGELFF. The chain recombines TRBV27 with TRBJ2-2, with TRBD1 matching over 9 bases. Germline assignment: CDR1 MNHEY and CDR2 SMNVEV (reference sequence). The CDR3 sequence is 15 residues long. The ends lost 6 bases at V and 5 bases at J; junction bases unmatched: 7.